Following are 26 T cell receptor beta chains from one sample sequenced in a study of T cells in Graves' hyperthyroidism and ophthalmopathy. RNA transcripts yielded amplified TCR beta CDR3 regions. The study used the HTBI primer set for a first-round RT-PCR of the TCR CDR3. TCRdb passed the multiplex PCR reads through MiXCR, listing each CDR3 protein once. The sample has approximately 610,000 distinct CDR3 sequences, over 15% seen once; the top ten hold roughly 18%. The sequenced sample consisted of blood. Receptors were obtained from a woman aged 18-35 years with Graves' hyperthyroidism.

This sequence joins TRBV20-1 and TRBJ1-1; D is undetermined. There are 14 residues in the CDR3. With 0 bases removed from V and 0 bases from J, the gap between germline ends came to 8 bases. The germline V gene has CDR1 DFQATT and CDR2 SNEGSKA (reference sequence). Here the CDR3 DNA reads TGCAGTGCTAGAGATTTACAGATGAACACTGAAGCTTTCTTT. Residues: CSARDLQMNTEAFF.

V gene TRBV6-2 or TRBV6-3 combines with J gene TRBJ2-7, with 13 positions matching TRBD2. V lost 7 bases, J lost 3 bases, and 3 bases stayed unmatched. The CDR3 contains 14 residues. Germline CDR1 is MNHEY and CDR2 is SVGEGT. The DNA of the CDR3 is TGTGCCAGCACGTGGACTAGCGGGAGCTACGAGCAGTACTTC. The encoded protein is CASTWTSGSYEQYF.

This clonotype was recorded at least ten times. V gene TRBV12-3 or TRBV12-4 combines with J gene TRBJ1-5, with D tentatively TRBD1 (6 bases). The length of the CDR3 is 13 residues. Trimming removed 8 bases at V and 3 bases at J, with 11 bases between. The CDR3 DNA sequence: TGTGCCAGCCAAGGGACATCCAATCAGCCCCAGCATTTT. This gives the protein CASQGTSNQPQHF.

At least ten counts were recorded for this clonotype. The rearrangement links TRBV9 to TRBJ2-1; D not resolved. The V gene lost 0 bases and the J gene lost 4 bases, with 8 bases spanning the gap. CDR1 is SGDLS, CDR2 YYNGEE, per germline. The CDR3 spans 14 residues. The CDR3, as DNA: TGTGCCAGCAGCGTAGAGACGAAATACAATGAGCAGTTCTTC. This sequence encodes CASSVETKYNEQFF.

In this sample, this clonotype turned up many times. V is TRBV27 and J is TRBJ2-3; D may be TRBD2 (6 bases). This CDR3 region has 16 residues. V was shortened by 0 bases and J by 2 bases, with 12 bases between the two germline ends. Per germline, CDR1 MNHEY and CDR2 SMNVEV (reference sequence). As DNA, the CDR3 is TGTGCCAGCAGTTTATCTACCGGGGACTCCACAGATACGCAGTATTTT. Protein sequence: CASSLSTGDSTDTQYF.

In its sample, this clonotype was seen a few times. The V call is TRBV29-1, the J call TRBJ2-1, with TRBD2 identical over 10 bases. This CDR3 is built from 15 residues. J gave up 10 bases and V 2 bases, and 11 bases lay outside the gene matches. CDR1 SQVTM and CDR2 ANQGSEA come from the germline V gene. CDR3 protein: CSVEPPTSGRAEQFF. Here the CDR3 DNA reads TGCAGCGTTGAACCCCCGACGAGCGGGAGGGCCGAGCAGTTCTTC.

This clonotype was detected a few times. The genes are TRBV2 and TRBJ1-5; D unresolved. The CDR3 loop spans 13 amino acids. V lost 3 bases and J 3 bases, leaving 6 bases between the germline ends. Germline CDR1 SNHLY, CDR2 FYNNEI. DNA of the CDR3: TGTGCCAGCAGTGACAGGCCCAATCAGCCCCAGCATTTT. Residues: CASSDRPNQPQHF.

This clonotype has a count of ten or more. J is TRBJ2-1 and V is TRBV7-9; D remains ambiguous. CDR1 and CDR2 from the germline V gene are SEHNR and FQNEAQ (reference sequence). The length of the CDR3 is 12 residues. The V end lost 2 bases, the J end lost 7 bases, and 6 bases lay between the germline ends. The CDR3, as DNA: TGTGCCAGCAGCTTAATGAGGAATGAGCAGTTCTTC. Translating gives CASSLMRNEQFF.

This clonotype has a count of ten or more. The rearrangement joins TRBV11-2 to TRBJ2-7; TRBD2 is a possible D gene (5 bases). Germline V CDR1 and CDR2: SGHAT, FQNNGV. The CDR3 totals 14 residues. Between the trimmed V and J ends, which lost 1 base and 5 bases, there was a span of 12 bases. This CDR3 reads CASSLAPVGNEQYF. For the CDR3, the DNA is TGTGCCAGCAGCTTAGCCCCTGTCGGGAACGAGCAGTACTTC.

This clonotype was detected ten times or more. This rearrangement joins TRBV7-9 to TRBJ2-7; D may be TRBD2 (7 bases). The CDR3 has 13 residues. The V end lost 5 bases, the J end lost 6 bases, and 14 bases lay between the germline ends. Germline V lookup: CDR1 SEHNR, CDR2 FQNEAQ (reference sequence). CDR3 DNA: TGTGCCAGCAGCCCAGAGGGGGGGTCCGAGCAGTACTTC. It is translated as CASSPEGGSEQYF.

This clonotype was counted ten times or more. The V gene is TRBV5-1, the J gene TRBJ2-7, with 12 bases lining up with TRBD2. Germline CDR1 and CDR2: SGHRS and YFSETQ. The junction had 4 bases not matched to a gene; V was cut back by 0 bases and J by 3 bases. There are 16 residues in the CDR3. In DNA form, the CDR3 reads TGCGCCAGCAGCTTGGAACTAGCGGGAGGTTTCTACGAGCAGTACTTC. Protein sequence: CASSLELAGGFYEQYF.

This clonotype was counted many times. V and J are TRBV27 and TRBJ2-3; D perhaps matches TRBD2 (6 bases). Trimming pared 2 bases from V and 1 base from J, leaving 13 bases between. CDR1 is MNHEY, CDR2 SMNVEV, per germline (reference sequence). There are 16 residues in the CDR3. CDR3 in DNA: TGTGCCAGCAGTTTAATCGGCGGGAAGGGCACAGATACGCAGTATTTT. Encoded protein: CASSLIGGKGTDTQYF.

In this sample, this clonotype turned up many times. J is TRBJ2-7 and V is TRBV4-2; 7 nucleotides align to TRBD2. The V gene end was trimmed by 0 bases and the J gene end by 6 bases; junction bases not matched to a gene: 5. Germline V gene lookup returns CDR1 LGHNA and CDR2 YNFKEQ. This CDR3 has 14 residues. CDR3 DNA sequence: TGTGCCAGCAGCCAAGAAGGCGGGAGCCGCGAGCAGTACTTC. It yields the protein CASSQEGGSREQYF.

This clonotype was seen at least ten times. J is TRBJ1-2 and V is TRBV27; the match to TRBD1 covers 8 bases. J gave up 0 bases and V 6 bases, and 6 bases lay outside the gene matches. The CDR3 sequence is 15 residues long. Looked up from germline, CDR1 is MNHEY and CDR2 is SMNVEV (reference sequence). The CDR3: CASSPGTGPNYGYTF. The CDR3 DNA reads as TGTGCCAGCAGCCCTGGGACAGGACCTAACTATGGCTACACCTTC.

The chain carries TRBV19 and TRBJ2-1, with D uncertain. The CDR3 spans 14 residues. V lost 5 bases and J lost 2, with 10 bases in between. Germline V gene lookup returns CDR1 LNHDA and CDR2 SQIVND (reference sequence). The CDR3 spells CASSGGLPYNEQFF. The DNA for the CDR3 is TGTGCCAGTAGTGGCGGCCTCCCCTACAATGAGCAGTTCTTC.

The rearrangement uses TRBV30 and TRBJ2-7; TRBD2 aligns across 9 bases. In germline, CDR1 is GTSNPN, CDR2 SVGIG (reference sequence). V lost 4 bases and J lost 7; bases outside the gene matches: 5. The CDR3 is 12 residues long. In DNA form, the CDR3 reads TGTGCCTGGAAATACAGCGGGAGGGAGCAGTACTTC. This codes for CAWKYSGREQYF.

This clonotype was observed a few times. This sequence joins TRBV5-1 and TRBJ2-1, with D possibly TRBD2 on 7 matching bases. Trimming took 0 bases from V and 6 from J, leaving 22 bases between them. CDR3 length: 18 amino acids. The germline V gene has CDR1 SGHRS and CDR2 YFSETQ. The CDR3, as DNA: TGCGCCAGCAGCTTGGGTTGGGGGCAGGGCGGGAGCCTCAATGAGCAGTTCTTC. Translation: CASSLGWGQGGSLNEQFF.

This clonotype was seen ten or more times. The chain combines TRBV7-9 with TRBJ2-2; D gene unclear. CDR1 SEHNR and CDR2 FQNEAQ come from the germline V gene (reference sequence). CDR3 length equals 15 residues. Trimming took off 5 bases at V and 5 bases at J, with 15 bases between the two ends. CDR3 sequence (DNA): TGTGCCAGCAGCCTCCCTAAGTCGGAGACCGGGGAGCTGTTTTTT. This sequence encodes CASSLPKSETGELFF.

Comment on this clonotype: The junction differs from germline at one of its ends, possibly a read error. This chain joins TRBV29-1 and TRBJ2-2, with TRBD1 as a possible D gene (5 bases). Germline CDR1 and CDR2: SQVTM and ANQGSEA. The CDR3 covers 12 residues. The CDR3 loop reads CQIEGVIGELFF. Written as DNA, the CDR3 is TGTCAGATAGAAGGGGTTATCGGGGAGCTGTTTTTT.

V gene TRBV18 combines with J gene TRBJ1-2, with D perhaps TRBD1 (5 bases). The germline V gene has CDR1 KGHSH and CDR2 LQKENI. V lost 4 bases and J lost 4, with 19 bases in between. The CDR3 contains 16 residues. The CDR3 sequence: CASSHQTVSHSYGYTF. The CDR3 DNA sequence: TGTGCCAGCTCACACCAGACAGTATCTCATAGCTATGGCTACACCTTC. Variable domain in full (rest from reference TRBV18 and TRBJ1-2): NAGVMQNPRHLVRRRGQEARLRCSPMKGHSHVYWYRQLPEEGLKFMVYLQKENIIDESGMPKERFSAEFPKEGPSILRIQQVVRGDSAAYFCASSHQTVSHSYGYTFGSGTRLTVV.

The chain carries TRBV14 and TRBJ1-1; 11 nucleotides agree with TRBD1. CDR3 length equals 17 residues. With V trimmed by 1 base and J by 5 bases, 9 bases remained unmatched. Germline V CDR1 and CDR2: SGHDN, FVKESK. CDR3 protein: CASSQVDRGREGTEAFF. CDR3 in DNA: TGTGCCAGCAGCCAAGTGGACAGGGGGCGCGAGGGTACTGAAGCTTTCTTT.

Turning to this clonotype: Germline and junction disagree at one end, which may indicate a read error. The chain carries TRBV20-1 and TRBJ2-6; D gene unclear. Germline assignment: CDR1 DFQATT and CDR2 SNEGSKA (reference sequence). The CDR3 is 15 residues long. CDR3 protein: CSARDEPSGANVLTF. The CDR3 region has the DNA TGCAGTGCGAGAGACGAACCTAGTGGGGCCAACGTCCTGACTTTC.

There are many counts of this clonotype. The rearrangement joins TRBV7-3 to TRBJ2-1, with TRBD2 identical over 12 bases. The V segment lost 4 bases and the J segment 5 bases; nucleotides outside the gene matches: 3. The CDR3 runs 15 residues. The V gene's germline CDR1 is SGHTA and CDR2 FQGTGA. CDR3 residues: CASSSSGGAHNEQFF. CDR3 DNA: TGTGCCAGCAGCTCTAGCGGGGGGGCCCACAATGAGCAGTTCTTC.

This clonotype was seen at least ten times. This chain joins TRBV7-9 and TRBJ2-3; 7 bases match TRBD2. Per the germline V gene, CDR1 is SEHNR and CDR2 is FQNEAQ (reference sequence). The CDR3 is 15 amino acids. Germline trimming cut 2 bases from V and 6 bases from J; bases unmatched to any gene: 8. This CDR3 is CASSLYEGGVDTQYF. For the CDR3, the DNA is TGTGCCAGCAGCTTATACGAGGGAGGGGTCGATACGCAGTATTTT. The full variable domain, its missing parts supplied by reference TRBV7-9 and TRBJ2-3, is DTGVSQNPRHKITKRGQNVTFRCDPISEHNRLYWYRQTLGQGPEFLTYFQNEAQLEKSRLLSDRFSAERPKGSFSTLEIQRTEQGDSAMYLCASSLYEGGVDTQYFGPGTRLTVL.

The V gene is TRBV5-1, the J gene TRBJ2-7; 9 positions match TRBD1. Germline-derived CDR1 and CDR2 are SGHRS and YFSETQ. V shed 3 bases and J 3 bases; nucleotides not matched to a gene: 10. The CDR3 has 16 residues. The CDR3 loop is CASSWGQGPAIYEQYF. DNA for the CDR3: TGCGCCAGCAGCTGGGGACAGGGCCCAGCGATCTACGAGCAGTACTTC.

This clonotype was detected a few times. This chain connects TRBV10-3 to TRBJ2-2; TRBD1 might be the D (6 bases). Germline values: CDR1 ENHRY, CDR2 SYGVKD. The CDR3 length is 14 residues. The V end lost 8 bases, the J end lost 3 bases, and 13 bases lay between the germline ends. CDR3 in DNA: TGTGCCATCGGGGACAACCGAGACACCGGGGAGCTGTTTTTT. It yields the protein CAIGDNRDTGELFF.